The source of this TCR beta chain is a study of cytomegalovirus exposure and HLA in healthy donors. To note about this clone: The antigen is undetermined.

The PCR had 60 Vbeta and 13 Jbeta primers. Here immunoSEQ multiplex PCR was the method, and the copy in TCRdb shows in-frame clones only, minus some. The table shows just over 150,000 clones, with roughly 84% occurring only once. The V end lost 1 base, the J end lost 2 bases, and 7 bases lay between the germline ends. The length of the CDR3 is 13 residues. CDR1 is SGHRS and CDR2 is YFSETQ in the germline V gene. Whole-study findings and limits: 164 TCR beta chains were listed as cytomegalovirus-associated. It was reported that the classifier diagnosed cytomegalovirus status with high specificity and sensitivity in both the original and validation cohorts.

Sequenced sample: PBMCs. The TCR sequence derives from a woman in her late teens or twenties in good health and CMV-seronegative. The J gene is TRBJ2-7, the V gene TRBV5-1; a weak D match, TRBD1 (5 bases). CDR3 sequence reads: CASSLQGTYEQYF. The CDR3 DNA follows: TGCGCCAGCAGCTTGCAGGGAACCTACGAGCAGTACTTC.